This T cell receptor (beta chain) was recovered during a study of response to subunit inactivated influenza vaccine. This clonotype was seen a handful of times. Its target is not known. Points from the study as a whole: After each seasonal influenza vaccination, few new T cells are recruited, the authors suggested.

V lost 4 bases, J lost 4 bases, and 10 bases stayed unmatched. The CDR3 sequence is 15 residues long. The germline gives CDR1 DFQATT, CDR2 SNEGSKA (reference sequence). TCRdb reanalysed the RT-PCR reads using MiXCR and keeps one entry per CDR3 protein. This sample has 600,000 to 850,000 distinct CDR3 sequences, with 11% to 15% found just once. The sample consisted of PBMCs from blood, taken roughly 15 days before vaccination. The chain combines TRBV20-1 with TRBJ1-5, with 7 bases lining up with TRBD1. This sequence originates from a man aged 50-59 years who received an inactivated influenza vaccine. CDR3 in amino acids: CSAKGQVKGNQPQHF. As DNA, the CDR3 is TGCAGTGCTAAAGGACAGGTAAAGGGAAATCAGCCCCAGCATTTT.